This T cell receptor beta chain derives from a study of cytomegalovirus exposure and HLA in healthy donors. Study results and caveats: Analyzed later, association rates of TCRs varied across HLA loci, with DRB1 most and HLA-C fewest. Cytomegalovirus-associated status was assigned to approximately 160 TCR beta chains. Researchers reported in a later analysis that a missense DCLRE1C variant was tied to TCR beta V- and J-gene trimming.

The CDR3 consists of 15 residues. The V end was cut by 4 bases, the J end by 4 bases, with 14 bases between. Germline loops: CDR1 SGHRS, CDR2 YFSETQ. 13 Jbeta primers and 60 Vbeta primers were used for the PCR. Sequencing used immunoSEQ multiplex PCR; TCRdb keeps in-frame clones, though not all of them. The sample lists about 60,000 clones; roughly 70% were seen once. In regard to this clone: The antigen remains unidentified.

The genes are TRBV5-1 and TRBJ2-2, with D possibly TRBD2 on 6 matching bases. This TCR came from a woman in her sixties in good health and CMV-seropositive. Sequenced input: PBMCs. CDR3 in amino acids: CASSQEGWGTGELFF. The DNA of the CDR3 is TGCGCCAGCAGCCAGGAGGGTTGGGGCACCGGGGAGCTGTTTTTT.